This T cell receptor beta chain was obtained from a study of PD-1 blockade in classical Hodgkin lymphoma. Of note for this clone: A read error may produce the germline difference seen at one junction end.

Clones were sequenced by immunoSEQ multiplex PCR, and TCRdb holds only the in-frame ones, with some missing. The sample lists 8,500 to 14,000 clones; less than 80% were seen once. Per the germline V gene, CDR1 is MNHNS and CDR2 is SASEGT. The CDR3 runs 14 residues. Relapse was seen in all patients after autologous stem cell transplantation, and brentuximab vedotin exposure was variable. The chain uses TRBV6-1 and TRBJ2-2, with D perhaps TRBD1 (6 bases). The receptor was derived from a human donor with classical Hodgkin lymphoma. Sequenced material: peripheral blood mononuclear cells (PBMCs), taken at baseline. CDR3 protein: CASRSQGNYGQLFF. The DNA of the CDR3 is TGTGCCAGCAGGTCGCAGGGGAATTACGGGCAGCTGTTTTTT.